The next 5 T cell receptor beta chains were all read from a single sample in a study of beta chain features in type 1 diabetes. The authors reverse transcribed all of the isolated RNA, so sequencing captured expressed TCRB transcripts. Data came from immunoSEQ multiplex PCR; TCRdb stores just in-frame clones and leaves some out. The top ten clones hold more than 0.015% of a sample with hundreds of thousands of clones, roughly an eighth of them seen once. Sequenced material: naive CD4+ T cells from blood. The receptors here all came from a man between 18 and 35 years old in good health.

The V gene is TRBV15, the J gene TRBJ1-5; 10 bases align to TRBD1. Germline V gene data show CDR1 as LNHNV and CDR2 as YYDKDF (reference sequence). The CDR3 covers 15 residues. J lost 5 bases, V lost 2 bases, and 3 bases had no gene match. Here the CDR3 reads CATSRSGTGDQPQHF. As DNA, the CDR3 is TGTGCCACCAGCAGATCCGGGACAGGGGATCAGCCCCAGCATTTT.

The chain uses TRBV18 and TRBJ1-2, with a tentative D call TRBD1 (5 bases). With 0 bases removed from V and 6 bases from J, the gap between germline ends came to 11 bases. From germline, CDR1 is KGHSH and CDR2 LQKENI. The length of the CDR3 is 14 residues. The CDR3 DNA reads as TGTGCCAGCTCACCACCGGGGGGAAGGGATGGCTACACCTTC. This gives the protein CASSPPGGRDGYTF.

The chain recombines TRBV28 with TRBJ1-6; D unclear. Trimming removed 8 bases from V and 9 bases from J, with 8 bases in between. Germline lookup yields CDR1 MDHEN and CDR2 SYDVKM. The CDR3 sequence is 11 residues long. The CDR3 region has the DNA TGTGCCAGCTCGGGTGGTTCACCCCTCCACTTT. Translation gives CASSGGSPLHF.

CDR3 DNA: TGTGCCAGCAGTTACTCGGAGGGATGGGGAGAGACCCAGTACTTC. Its protein is CASSYSEGWGETQYF. The genes are TRBV6-5 and TRBJ2-5, with D tentatively TRBD2 (6 bases). The CDR3 length is 15 residues. V was trimmed by 0 bases and J by 4 bases, leaving 12 bases between them. The germline V gene has CDR1 MNHEY and CDR2 SVGAGI.

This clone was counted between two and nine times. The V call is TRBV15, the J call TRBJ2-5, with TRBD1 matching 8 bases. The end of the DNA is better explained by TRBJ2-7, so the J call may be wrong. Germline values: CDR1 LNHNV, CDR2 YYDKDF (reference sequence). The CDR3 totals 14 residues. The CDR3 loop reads CATSPRQGPYEQYF. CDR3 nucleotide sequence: TGTGCCACCAGCCCTAGACAGGGGCCGTACGAGCAGTACTTC.